This T cell receptor beta chain stems from a study of radiotherapy plus CTLA-4 blockade in lung cancer. Overall study: Among patients, about 17% showed objective responses, and around 30% had disease control. Broader study findings: According to reports, early shifts in blood T cell clones, alongside interferon-beta, forecast response most accurately.

Per the germline V gene, CDR1 is LNHDA and CDR2 is SQIVND (reference sequence). The CDR3 has 15 residues. After removal of 4 bases from V and 2 bases from J, the junction contained 1 base not matched to a gene. This clone was seen only once. The target antigen is unknown. Here immunoSEQ multiplex PCR was the method, and the copy in TCRdb shows in-frame clones only, minus some. This table has around 91,000 clones, 88% appearing once. This clonotype was obtained from a human donor with non-small cell lung cancer that progressed on radiotherapy plus ipilimumab. The chain uses TRBV19 and TRBJ2-1; 11 bases line up with TRBD2. The sample was peripheral blood, taken from a patient treated with radiotherapy plus ipilimumab. The CDR3 DNA reads TGTGCCAGTAGTACGGGACTAGCGGCCTACAATGAGCAGTTCTTC. Its translation is CASSTGLAAYNEQFF.